The clone carrying this T cell receptor beta chain occurred a few times. The entry originates in a study of T-cell memory formation after mild COVID-19. TCRdb processed the 5' RACE reads anew with MiXCR; each CDR3 protein has one entry. Of hundreds of thousands of distinct CDR3 sequences listed, around 17% were seen once; the top ten hold 12%. Trimming shortened V by 4 bases and J by 7 bases, and 4 bases separated the two germline ends. Germline V gene data show CDR1 as SEHNR and CDR2 as FQNEAQ (reference sequence). The CDR3 has 11 amino acids. Specimen: PBMCs or a T cell subset sorted from them (not recorded which). The chain uses TRBV7-9 and TRBJ1-4; D unresolved. The TCR comes from an adult woman who had mild COVID-19 (a few samples of this study predate the infection). Cell type and time point are not known. CDR3 sequence (DNA): TGTGCCAGCAGCTCAAGTGAAAAACTGTTTTTT. Encoded protein: CASSSSEKLFF.